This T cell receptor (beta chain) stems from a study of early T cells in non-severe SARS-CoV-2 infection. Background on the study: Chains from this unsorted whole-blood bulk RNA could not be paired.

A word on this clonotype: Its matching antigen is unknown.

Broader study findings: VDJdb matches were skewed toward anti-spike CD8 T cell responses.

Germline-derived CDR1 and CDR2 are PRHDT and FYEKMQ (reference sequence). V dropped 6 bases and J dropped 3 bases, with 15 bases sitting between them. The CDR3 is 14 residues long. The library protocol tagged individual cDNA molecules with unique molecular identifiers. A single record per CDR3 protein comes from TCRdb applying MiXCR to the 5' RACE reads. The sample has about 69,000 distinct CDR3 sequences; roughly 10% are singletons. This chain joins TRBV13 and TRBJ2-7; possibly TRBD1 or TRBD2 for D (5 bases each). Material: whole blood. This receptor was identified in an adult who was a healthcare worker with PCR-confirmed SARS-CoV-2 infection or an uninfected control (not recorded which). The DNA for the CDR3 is TGTGCCAGCAGTTCGGACACCCGGGGCTACGAGCAGTACTTC. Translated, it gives CASSSDTRGYEQYF. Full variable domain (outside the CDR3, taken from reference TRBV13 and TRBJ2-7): AAGVIQSPRHLIKEKRETATLKCYPIPRHDTVYWYQQGPGQDPQFLISFYEKMQSDKGSIPDRFSAQQFSDYHSELNMSSLELGDSALYFCASSSDTRGYEQYFGPGTRLTVT.